These 22 T cell receptor beta chains were sequenced from one sample in a study of T-cell reconstitution after alpha-beta-depleted transplantation in children (dated by TCRdb to the mid-2010s). Receptor amplification or capture employed PCR. Data came from an Illumina HiSeq 2500. To normalize quantification of the TCRbeta repertoire, the TCR libraries were built with molecular barcoding that relied on unique molecular identifiers. In-frame beta chains were kept once TCRdb had trimmed the public reads at Q25 with fastp and called clones with MiXCR. Each entry merges the rows of one CDR3 protein and shows their most common DNA and genes. This sample lists fewer than 700,000 distinct CDR3 sequences; approximately 22% were detected once. Roughly 13% of the sample is taken by the ten largest. The sample's treatment or condition label, in plain terms: allogeneic hematopoietic cell transplantation with graft depleted of TCRalphabeta T cells and CD19 B cells.

This specimen was PBMCs, mostly from graft donor cells, taken 360 days after TCRalphabeta/CD19-depleted stem cell transplant. These receptor sequences come from a boy under two years old who had a stem cell transplant for acute myeloid leukemia, so the T cells may come from the graft donor.

This clonotype was detected only a few times. The J gene is TRBJ2-7, the V gene TRBV10-3; D not resolved. The V end was cut by 4 bases, the J end by 0 bases, with 16 bases between. Germline V gene lookup returns CDR1 ENHRY and CDR2 SYGVKD. The CDR3 extends over 16 amino acids. The CDR3 DNA is TGTGCCATCAGTGCTTCTCCCGGGTCAAGCTCCTACGAGCAGTACTTC. It is translated as CAISASPGSSSYEQYF.

This clonotype was seen only a few times. The chain is built from TRBV21-1 and TRBJ1-2. TRBV21-1 constitutes a pseudogene. The CDR3 runs 12 residues. The CDR3 is CASSPIYEGYTF. CDR3 nucleotides: TGTGCCAGCAGCCCAATCTATGAAGGCTACACCTTC.

This clonotype showed up just a few times. This rearrangement joins TRBV6-6 to TRBJ2-1; TRBD1 is a possible D gene (6 bases). This CDR3 comprises 13 residues. CDR1 and CDR2 (germline): MNHNY, SVGAGI (reference sequence). The ends were cut back, 0 bases at V and 16 bases at J, with 16 bases in the middle. The CDR3 nucleotides are TGTGCCAGCAGTTACTCGAAGCAGGGGTTACTATTCTTC. This translates into CASSYSKQGLLFF.

This chain uses TRBV20-1 with TRBJ2-3; D may be TRBD2 (6 bases). CDR1 DFQATT and CDR2 SNEGSKA come from the germline V gene (reference sequence). Trimming removed 5 bases from V and 1 base from J, with 10 bases in between. The CDR3 consists of 13 residues. The CDR3 reads CSAHTGGTDTQYF. The CDR3 DNA sequence: TGCAGTGCTCACACGGGGGGCACAGATACGCAGTATTTT.

This clonotype was picked up a small number of times. The J gene is TRBJ1-1, the V gene TRBV11-1, with D perhaps TRBD1 (6 bases). Germline CDR1 SGHAT, CDR2 FQDESV (reference sequence). With 0 bases removed from V and 1 base from J, the gap between germline ends came to 18 bases. The CDR3 is made up of 18 amino acids. The CDR3: CASSLAVGSGATNTEAFF. CDR3 coding DNA: TGTGCCAGCAGCTTAGCGGTTGGGTCAGGGGCCACGAACACTGAAGCTTTCTTT.

This clonotype was observed many times. The chain joins TRBV28 to TRBJ2-7; 9 bases align to TRBD2. With 3 bases clipped from V and 3 bases from J, the junction kept 0 bases outside the gene matches. Looked up from germline, CDR1 is MDHEN and CDR2 is SYDVKM. The CDR3 is made up of 13 amino acids. The CDR3 region has the DNA TGTGCCAGCAGTTTTAGCGGGGGCTACGAGCAGTACGTC. Protein sequence: CASSFSGGYEQYV.

The V gene is TRBV7-8, the J gene TRBJ1-5, with unresolved D. The CDR3 is made up of 14 amino acids. With 1 base removed from V and 3 bases from J, the gap between germline ends came to 7 bases. Germline-derived CDR1 and CDR2 are SGHVS and FQNEAQ. CDR3 in amino acids: CASSLVSVNQPQHF. Written as DNA, the CDR3 is TGTGCCAGCAGCTTAGTCTCTGTCAATCAGCCCCAGCATTTT.

This clonotype was detected many times. J is TRBJ2-1 and V is TRBV20-1; 10 bases are a match to TRBD2. Germline V lookup: CDR1 DFQATT, CDR2 SNEGSKA (reference sequence). The CDR3 consists of 15 residues. Unmatched junction bases numbered 6, after V lost 0 bases and J lost 7 bases. Here the CDR3 reads CSARDPSGGANEQFF. The DNA for the CDR3 is TGCAGTGCTAGAGATCCAAGCGGGGGGGCAAATGAGCAGTTCTTC.

In this sample, this clonotype turned up many times. The chain uses TRBV12-3 or TRBV12-4 and TRBJ2-7; D not certain. This CDR3 is 12 amino acids long. The V gene lost 1 base and the J gene lost 2 bases, with 3 bases spanning the gap. The CDR3 DNA reads as TGTGCCAGCAGTTTAGGCACCTACGAGCAGTACGTC. Its protein product is CASSLGTYEQYV.

This clonotype was counted between two and nine times. The chain links TRBV14 to TRBJ2-5; D call uncertain. With 5 bases removed from V and 2 bases from J, the gap between germline ends came to 15 bases. The CDR3 sequence is 15 residues long. Germline CDR1 and CDR2: SGHDN and FVKESK. CDR3 bases: TGTGCCAGCAGCAGAACTTCCAGACTTCAAGAGACCCAGTACTTC. It specifies CASSRTSRLQETQYF.

The V and J genes are TRBV20-1 and TRBJ2-1; the match to TRBD2 covers 10 bases. With 1 base clipped from V and 5 bases from J, the junction kept 5 bases outside the gene matches. The V gene's germline CDR1 is DFQATT and CDR2 SNEGSKA (reference sequence). The CDR3 loop spans 15 amino acids. The CDR3 nucleotides are TGCAGTGCTAGAGGAAATAGCGGGGGGCACAATGAGCAGTTCTTC. This encodes CSARGNSGGHNEQFF.

The V and J genes are TRBV20-1 and TRBJ2-1, with 8 bases matching TRBD1. Germline V lookup: CDR1 DFQATT, CDR2 SNEGSKA (reference sequence). The ends lost 5 bases at V and 7 bases at J; junction bases unmatched: 10. CDR3 length equals 14 residues. CDR3 loop: CSAVDRGVVNEQFF. As DNA, the CDR3 is TGCAGTGCTGTCGACAGGGGAGTAGTAAATGAGCAGTTCTTC.

The rearrangement links TRBV6-5 to TRBJ2-2, with D perhaps matching TRBD1 (6 bases). This CDR3 has 16 residues. Trimming took off 2 bases at V and 0 bases at J, with 10 bases between the two ends. The germline gives CDR1 MNHEY, CDR2 SVGAGI. CDR3 sequence: CASSYVDSSNTGELFF. The CDR3 coding sequence is TGTGCCAGCAGTTACGTGGACAGTTCGAACACCGGGGAGCTGTTTTTT.

This chain joins TRBV6-1 and TRBJ1-2; 7 bases align to TRBD1. V lost 7 bases, J lost 7 bases, and 24 bases stayed unmatched. The CDR3 contains 18 residues. Germline lookup yields CDR1 MNHNS and CDR2 SASEGT. The CDR3 here is CASKRTRSGTVLLGGYTF. The CDR3 coding sequence is TGTGCCAGCAAAAGGACTCGCTCAGGGACAGTACTTCTAGGTGGCTACACCTTC.

This clonotype was found many times. The chain recombines TRBV12-3 or TRBV12-4 with TRBJ1-1; D is possibly TRBD1 (6 bases). The CDR3 totals 15 residues. Deletions cut 3 bases from V and 7 bases from J, with 18 bases between. The CDR3 loop is CASSFVGQTVGEAFF. DNA of the CDR3: TGTGCCAGCAGTTTCGTTGGACAGACGGTAGGTGAAGCTTTCTTT.

The chain has TRBV25-1 and TRBJ2-3; perhaps D is TRBD1 or TRBD2 (5 bases each). V was clipped by 8 bases and J by 6 bases, with 6 bases between them. Germline assignment: CDR1 MGHDK and CDR2 SYGVNS. This CDR3 is 10 amino acids long. CDR3 protein: CASWGDTQYF. The CDR3 nucleotides read TGTGCCAGCTGGGGGGATACGCAGTATTTT.

The CDR3 DNA reads as TGCGCCAGCAGCCAAGGTAGGCAGGCGTATCTGAGAGAGAACACTGAAGCTTTCTTT. Encoded protein: CASSQGRQAYLRENTEAFF. The J gene is TRBJ1-1, the V gene TRBV4-3, with no clear D. V was pared by 1 base and J by 1 base, with 22 bases between. CDR1 LGHNA and CDR2 YSLEER come from the germline V gene. The CDR3 has 19 residues.

This clonotype was counted only a few times. This chain's CDR3 is CSATDSVRTTEAFF. CDR3 coding DNA: TGCAGTGCTACTGACAGCGTTCGTACCACTGAAGCTTTCTTT. The chain has TRBV20-1 and TRBJ1-1, with D possibly TRBD1 on 5 matching bases. Germline CDR1 and CDR2: DFQATT and SNEGSKA (reference sequence). V was shortened by 4 bases and J by 4 bases, with 16 bases between the two germline ends. This CDR3 is 14 amino acids long.

At least ten counts were recorded for this clonotype. The V and J genes are TRBV20-1 and TRBJ2-3, with 9 positions matching TRBD2. The CDR3 covers 15 residues. Germline V CDR1 and CDR2: DFQATT, SNEGSKA (reference sequence). V was pared by 1 base and J by 6 bases, with 8 bases of the junction left unmatched. The CDR3 is CSARVPSGVIDTQYF. In nucleotides, the CDR3 is TGCAGTGCTAGAGTTCCTAGCGGGGTCATCGATACGCAGTATTTT.

The chain has TRBV29-1 and TRBJ2-7, with 10 positions matching TRBD2. Germline V gene sequence: CDR1 SQVTM, CDR2 ANQGSEA. V shed 4 bases and J 4 bases; nucleotides not matched to a gene: 7. This CDR3 region has 14 residues. CDR3 in DNA: TGCAGCGTTGGGGGGCTAGCGGGGGTTTACGAGCAGTACTTC. It is translated as CSVGGLAGVYEQYF.

This clonotype was seen a few times. This chain links TRBV10-3 with TRBJ2-7, with D perhaps TRBD2 (5 bases). Per germline, CDR1 ENHRY and CDR2 SYGVKD. Deletions cut 2 bases from V and 5 bases from J, with 13 bases between. CDR3 size: 14 residues. The CDR3 protein is CAISEEGPPDEQYV. In DNA, the CDR3 is TGTGCCATCAGTGAGGAGGGCCCTCCGGACGAGCAGTACGTC.

V gene TRBV20-1 combines with J gene TRBJ2-5, with a weak D call TRBD1 (6 bases). The V end was cut by 1 base, the J end by 1 base, with 13 bases between. CDR1 and CDR2 from the germline V gene are DFQATT and SNEGSKA (reference sequence). CDR3 length equals 15 residues. The CDR3 DNA sequence: TGCAGTGCTAGAGTCCTGACAGGTCTCCAAGAGACCCAGTACTTC. Protein sequence: CSARVLTGLQETQYF.